This TCR beta chain emerged from a study of blood T cell repertoires in COVID-19. Study-level background: Researchers got acute and convalescent COVID-19 samples from the United States, Italy and Spain. The cDNA or gDNA used as material had been derived from T cells, B-cell-depleted T cells, or PBMCs.

Germline lookup yields CDR1 SNHLY and CDR2 FYNNEI. The CDR3 is 15 residues long. Trimming shortened V by 5 bases and J by 3 bases, and 14 bases separated the two germline ends. In the source study's methods: Reference gene primer amplification gave nucleated cell count estimates. Produced via immunoSEQ multiplex PCR; TCRdb's table is partial and in-frame only. V, J and clone size were drawn from that table, and D and trimming were deduced from the DNA. The repertoire holds over 25,000 clones, with roughly 84% as singletons. The source of this sequence is a human donor in a cohort sampled during active COVID-19. The donor label of this sample is uncertain. What was sequenced was peripheral blood. The V gene is TRBV2, the J gene TRBJ1-5; tentative D call: TRBD1 (5 bases). This chain's CDR3 is CASSPPGQVNQPQHF. The CDR3, as DNA: TGTGCCAGCAGTCCACCTGGACAAGTCAATCAGCCCCAGCATTTT.